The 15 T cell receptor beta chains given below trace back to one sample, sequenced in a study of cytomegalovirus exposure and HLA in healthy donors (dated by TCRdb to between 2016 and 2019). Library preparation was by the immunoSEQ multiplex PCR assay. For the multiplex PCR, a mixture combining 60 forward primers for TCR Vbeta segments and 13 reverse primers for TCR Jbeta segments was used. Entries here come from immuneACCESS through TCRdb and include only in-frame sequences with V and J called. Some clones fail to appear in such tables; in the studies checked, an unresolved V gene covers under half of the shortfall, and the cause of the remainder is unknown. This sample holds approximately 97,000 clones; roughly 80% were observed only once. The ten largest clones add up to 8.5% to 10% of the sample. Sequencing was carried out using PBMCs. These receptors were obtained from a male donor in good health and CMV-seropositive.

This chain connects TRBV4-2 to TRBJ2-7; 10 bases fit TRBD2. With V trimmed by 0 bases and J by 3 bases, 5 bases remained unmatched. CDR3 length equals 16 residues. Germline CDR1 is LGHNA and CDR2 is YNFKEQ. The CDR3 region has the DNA TGTGCCAGCAGCCAAGATGGAACTAGCGGGAACTACGAGCAGTACTTC. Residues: CASSQDGTSGNYEQYF.

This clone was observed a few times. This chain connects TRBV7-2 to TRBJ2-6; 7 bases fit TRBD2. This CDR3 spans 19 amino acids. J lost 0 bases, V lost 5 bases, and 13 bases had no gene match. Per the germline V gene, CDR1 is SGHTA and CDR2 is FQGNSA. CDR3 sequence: CASSIRAGVYTSGANVLTF. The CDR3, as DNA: TGTGCCAGCAGCATAAGGGCGGGGGTTTATACCTCTGGGGCCAACGTCCTGACTTTC.

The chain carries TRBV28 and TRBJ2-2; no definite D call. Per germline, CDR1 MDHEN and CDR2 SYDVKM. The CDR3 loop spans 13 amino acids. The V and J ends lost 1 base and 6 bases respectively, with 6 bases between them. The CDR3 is CASSLSGAGELFF. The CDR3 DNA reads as TGTGCCAGCAGTTTATCGGGTGCCGGGGAGCTGTTTTTT.

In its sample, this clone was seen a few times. CDR3 sequence reads: CASGTGLSYEQYF. The CDR3 bases are TGCGCCAGCGGGACAGGACTTTCCTACGAGCAGTACTTC. This chain links TRBV5-1 with TRBJ2-5; 8 bases agree with TRBD1. The DNA matches TRBJ2-7 better at its end, which makes the J call doubtful. Germline loops: CDR1 SGHRS, CDR2 YFSETQ. The CDR3 sequence is 13 residues long.

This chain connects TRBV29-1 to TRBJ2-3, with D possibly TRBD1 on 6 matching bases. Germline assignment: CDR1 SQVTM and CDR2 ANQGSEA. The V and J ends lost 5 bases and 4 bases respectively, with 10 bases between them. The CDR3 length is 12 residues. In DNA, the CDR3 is TGCAGCGTTTACAGGGTTCCAGATACGCAGTATTTT. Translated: CSVYRVPDTQYF.

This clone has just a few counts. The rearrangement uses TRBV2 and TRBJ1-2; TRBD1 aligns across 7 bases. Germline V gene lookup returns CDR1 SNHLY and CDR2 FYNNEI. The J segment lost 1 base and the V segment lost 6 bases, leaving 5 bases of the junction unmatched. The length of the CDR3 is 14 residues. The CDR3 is CASRQGLLNYGYTF. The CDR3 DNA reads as TGTGCCAGCAGACAGGGGCTCCTTAACTATGGCTACACCTTC.

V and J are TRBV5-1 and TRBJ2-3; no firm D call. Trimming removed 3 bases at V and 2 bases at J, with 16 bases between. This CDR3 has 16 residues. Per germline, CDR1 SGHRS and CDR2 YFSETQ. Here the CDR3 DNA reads TGCGCCAGCAGCTCTAGAACCGTCACGAACACAGATACGCAGTATTTT. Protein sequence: CASSSRTVTNTDTQYF.

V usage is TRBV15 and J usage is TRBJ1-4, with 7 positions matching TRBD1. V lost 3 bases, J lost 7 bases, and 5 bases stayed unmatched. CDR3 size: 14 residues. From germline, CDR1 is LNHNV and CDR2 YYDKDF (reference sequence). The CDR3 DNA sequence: TGTGCCACCAGCAGGTCCGGGACAGTTGAAAAACTGTTTTTT. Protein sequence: CATSRSGTVEKLFF.

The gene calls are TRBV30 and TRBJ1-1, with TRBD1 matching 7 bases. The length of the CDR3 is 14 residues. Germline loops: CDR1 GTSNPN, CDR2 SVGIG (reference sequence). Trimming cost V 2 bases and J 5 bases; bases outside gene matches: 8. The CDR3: CAWSLRGKRTEAFF. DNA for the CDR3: TGTGCCTGGAGTCTCAGGGGGAAAAGGACTGAAGCTTTCTTT.

The CDR3 DNA reads as TGTGCCAGCAGCTTGGATCCGGACAGCTCCTACAATGAGCAGTTCTTC. Its translation is CASSLDPDSSYNEQFF. V and J are TRBV5-4 and TRBJ2-1, with a tentative D call TRBD1 (6 bases). This CDR3 is 16 amino acids long. Germline V gives CDR1 SGHNT, CDR2 YYREEE (reference sequence). The ends were cut back, 0 bases at V and 0 bases at J, with 10 bases in the middle.

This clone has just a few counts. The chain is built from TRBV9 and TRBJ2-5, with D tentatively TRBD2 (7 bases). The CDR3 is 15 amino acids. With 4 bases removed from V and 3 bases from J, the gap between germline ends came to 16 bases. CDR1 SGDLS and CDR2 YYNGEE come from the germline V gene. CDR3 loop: CASSHYGGPEETQYF. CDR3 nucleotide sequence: TGTGCCAGCAGCCATTACGGGGGGCCTGAAGAGACCCAGTACTTC.

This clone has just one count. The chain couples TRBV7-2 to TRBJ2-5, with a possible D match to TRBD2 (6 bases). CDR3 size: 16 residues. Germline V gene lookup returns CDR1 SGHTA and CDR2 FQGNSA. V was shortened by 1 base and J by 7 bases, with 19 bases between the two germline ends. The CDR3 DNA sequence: TGTGCCAGCAGCTTAGTCGTGGCCACCGGGGGAGGGACCCAGTACTTC. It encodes CASSLVVATGGGTQYF.

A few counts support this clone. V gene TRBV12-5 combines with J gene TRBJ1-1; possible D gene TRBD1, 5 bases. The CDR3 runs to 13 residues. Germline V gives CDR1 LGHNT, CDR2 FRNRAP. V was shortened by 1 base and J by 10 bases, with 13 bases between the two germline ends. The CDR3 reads CASGLEAGSVAFF. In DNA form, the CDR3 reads TGTGCTAGTGGTTTGGAAGCAGGGTCTGTAGCTTTCTTT.

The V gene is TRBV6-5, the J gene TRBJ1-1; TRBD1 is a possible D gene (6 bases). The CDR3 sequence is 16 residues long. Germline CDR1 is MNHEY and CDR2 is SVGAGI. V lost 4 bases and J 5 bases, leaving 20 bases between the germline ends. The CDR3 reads CASSWGTGRGGTEAFF. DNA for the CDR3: TGTGCCAGCAGTTGGGGAACAGGGCGGGGAGGGACTGAAGCTTTCTTT.

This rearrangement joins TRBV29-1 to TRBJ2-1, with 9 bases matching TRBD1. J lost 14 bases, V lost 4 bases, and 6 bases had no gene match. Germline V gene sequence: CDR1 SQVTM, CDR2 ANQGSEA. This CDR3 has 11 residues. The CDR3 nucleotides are TGCAGCGTTGTAACCGGGACAGGGAAGTTCTTC. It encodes CSVVTGTGKFF.